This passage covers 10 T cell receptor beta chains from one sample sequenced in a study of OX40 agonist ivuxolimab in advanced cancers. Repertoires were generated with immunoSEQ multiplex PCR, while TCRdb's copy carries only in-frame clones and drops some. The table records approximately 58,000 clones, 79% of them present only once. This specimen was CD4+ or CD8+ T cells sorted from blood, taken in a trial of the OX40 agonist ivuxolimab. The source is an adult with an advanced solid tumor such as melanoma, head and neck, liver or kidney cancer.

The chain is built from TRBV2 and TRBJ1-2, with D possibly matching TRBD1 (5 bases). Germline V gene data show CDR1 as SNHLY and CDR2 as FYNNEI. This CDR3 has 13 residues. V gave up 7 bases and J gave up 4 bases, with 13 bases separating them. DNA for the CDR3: TGTGCCAGCACCGAGACGGGGCGCTATGGCTACACCTTC. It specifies CASTETGRYGYTF.

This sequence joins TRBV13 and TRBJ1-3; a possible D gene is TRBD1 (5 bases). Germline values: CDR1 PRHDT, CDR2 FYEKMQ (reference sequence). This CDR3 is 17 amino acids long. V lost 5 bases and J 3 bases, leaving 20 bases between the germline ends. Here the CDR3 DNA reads TGTGCCAGCAGCCCCAGGACCGGGGGATATAGTGGAAACACCATATATTTT. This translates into CASSPRTGGYSGNTIYF.

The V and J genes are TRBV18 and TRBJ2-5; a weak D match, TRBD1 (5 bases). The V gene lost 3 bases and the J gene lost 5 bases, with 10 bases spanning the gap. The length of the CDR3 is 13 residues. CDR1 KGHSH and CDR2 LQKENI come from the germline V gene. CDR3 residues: CASSPTAKETQYF. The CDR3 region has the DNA TGTGCCAGCTCACCGACAGCCAAGGAGACCCAGTACTTC.

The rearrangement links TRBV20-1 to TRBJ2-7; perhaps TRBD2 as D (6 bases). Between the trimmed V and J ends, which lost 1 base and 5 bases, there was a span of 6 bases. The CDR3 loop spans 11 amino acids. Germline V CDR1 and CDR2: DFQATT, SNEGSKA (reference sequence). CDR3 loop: CSARGGDEQYF. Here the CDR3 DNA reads TGCAGTGCTAGAGGGGGGGACGAGCAGTACTTC.

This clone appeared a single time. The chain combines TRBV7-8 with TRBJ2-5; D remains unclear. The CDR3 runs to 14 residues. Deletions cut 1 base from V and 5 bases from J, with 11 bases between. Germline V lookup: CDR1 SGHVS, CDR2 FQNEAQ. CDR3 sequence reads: CASSLDFVRETQYF. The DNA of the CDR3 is TGTGCCAGCAGCTTAGACTTTGTCCGGGAGACCCAGTACTTC.

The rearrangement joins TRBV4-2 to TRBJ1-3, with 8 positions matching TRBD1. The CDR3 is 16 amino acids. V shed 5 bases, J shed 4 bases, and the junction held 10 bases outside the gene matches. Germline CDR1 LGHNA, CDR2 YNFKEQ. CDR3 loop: CASSERTGSLGNTIYF. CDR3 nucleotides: TGTGCCAGCAGCGAGAGGACAGGGTCTTTGGGAAACACCATATATTTT.

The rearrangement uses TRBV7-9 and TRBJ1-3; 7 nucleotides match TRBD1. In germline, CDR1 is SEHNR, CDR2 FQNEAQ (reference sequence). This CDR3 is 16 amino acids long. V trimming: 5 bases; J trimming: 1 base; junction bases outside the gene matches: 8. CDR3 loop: CASSPTGPLSGNTIYF. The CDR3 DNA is TGTGCCAGCAGCCCGACAGGGCCTCTATCTGGAAACACCATATATTTT.

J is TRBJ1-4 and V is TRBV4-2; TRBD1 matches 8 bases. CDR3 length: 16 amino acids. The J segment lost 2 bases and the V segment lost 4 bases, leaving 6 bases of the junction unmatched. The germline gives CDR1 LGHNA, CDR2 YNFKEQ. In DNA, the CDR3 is TGTGCCAGCAGCCGAAGCCAGGGGGCCACTAATGAAAAACTGTTTTTT. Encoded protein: CASSRSQGATNEKLFF.

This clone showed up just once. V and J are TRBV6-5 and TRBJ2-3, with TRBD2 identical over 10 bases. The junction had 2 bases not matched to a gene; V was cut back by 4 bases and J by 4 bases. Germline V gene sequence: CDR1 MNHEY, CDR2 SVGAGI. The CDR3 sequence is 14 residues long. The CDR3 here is CASSLAGGSDTQYF. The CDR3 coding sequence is TGTGCCAGCAGTTTAGCGGGAGGATCAGATACGCAGTATTTT.

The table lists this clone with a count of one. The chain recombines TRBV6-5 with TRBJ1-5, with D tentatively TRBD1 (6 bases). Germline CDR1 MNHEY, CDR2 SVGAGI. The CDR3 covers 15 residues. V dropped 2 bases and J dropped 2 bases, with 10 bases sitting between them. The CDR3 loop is CASSYRGDGNQPQHF. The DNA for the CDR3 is TGTGCCAGCAGTTACAGGGGGGATGGCAATCAGCCCCAGCATTTT.